The clone carrying this TCR beta chain showed up many times. Its antigen is as yet unknown. TCRdb independently ran MiXCR on the reads; one entry per CDR3 protein. The sample consists of hundreds of thousands of distinct CDR3 sequences, roughly 9.3% of them appearing once. Deletions cut 1 base from V and 9 bases from J, with 24 bases between. The germline CDR1 and CDR2 sequences are SGHVS and FQNEAQ. CDR3 length equals 17 residues. The data are from a study of T cell repertoires in cytomegalovirus infection. As for the study in general: Evidence of both CMV infection and a matching HLA type came from public TCR beta signatures.

General study points: The ex vivo response showed dominance by HLA-C-restricted CMV-specific TCR beta clonotypes. Carriers of CMV and the relevant HLA type were discriminated by public TCR beta frequency.

The clonotype was recovered from a human donor in good health (CMV status not recorded). Some clones in this sample may be carry-over from other donors' samples. The material sequenced was PBMCs. V and J are TRBV7-8 and TRBJ2-5; possibly TRBD1 for D (6 bases). CDR3 region: CASSLEGSGHSSGAQYF. Here the CDR3 DNA reads TGTGCCAGCAGCTTAGAGGGATCGGGACACTCATCAGGAGCCCAGTACTTC.